This TCR beta chain originates from a study of T-cell memory formation after mild COVID-19. Constant-segment primers were used for 5'RACE, and the resulting TCR alpha and TCR beta cDNA libraries carried sample barcodes and UMIs. TCRdb used MiXCR to reprocess the 5' RACE reads, holding one entry per CDR3 protein. The sample lists around 450,000 distinct CDR3 sequences; 20% to 25% were seen once. This clonotype has more than one count but fewer than ten. Its target is not known. CDR1 is SGHRS and CDR2 is YFSETQ in the germline V gene. Trimming took 5 bases from V and 1 from J, leaving 6 bases between them. The CDR3 has 12 residues. Study results and caveats: Shrinking CD4+ clones resided mostly in CM and EM, and CD8+ ones in EMRA.

The clonotype originates from an adult woman who had mild COVID-19 (a few samples of this study predate the infection). Cell type and time point are not known. Sequencing was done on a sample of PBMCs or a T cell subset sorted from them (not recorded which). The V call is TRBV5-1, the J call TRBJ1-2, with D tentatively TRBD1 (5 bases). In DNA form, the CDR3 reads TGCGCCAGCAGGGACAATAACTATGGCTACACCTTC. Its protein product is CASRDNNYGYTF.